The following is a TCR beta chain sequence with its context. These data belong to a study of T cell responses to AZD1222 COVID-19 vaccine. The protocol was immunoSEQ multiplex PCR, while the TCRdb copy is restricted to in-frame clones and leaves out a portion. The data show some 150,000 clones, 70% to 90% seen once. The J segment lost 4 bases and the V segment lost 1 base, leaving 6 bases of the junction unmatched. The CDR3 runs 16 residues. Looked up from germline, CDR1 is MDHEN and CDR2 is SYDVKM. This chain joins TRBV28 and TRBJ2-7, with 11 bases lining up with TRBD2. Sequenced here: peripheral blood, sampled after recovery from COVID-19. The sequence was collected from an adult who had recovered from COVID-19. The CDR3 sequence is CASSLYPSGRSYEQYF. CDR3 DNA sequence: TGTGCCAGCAGTTTATACCCTAGCGGGAGGAGTTACGAGCAGTACTTC.